These 27 T cell receptor beta chains came from one sample sequenced in a study of CD8 T cells in ankylosing spondylitis. Broader study findings: Ankylosing spondylitis blood seemed to carry a telltale TCR beta motif made of several highly homologous variants.

TCRdb redid the calling of the 5' RACE reads with MiXCR, one entry per CDR3 protein. The profile shows 250,000 to 350,000 distinct CDR3 sequences, 7.5% to 9% of them singletons. The antigens for these receptors are not known. Sequenced material: blood, either unsorted or a sorted T cell fraction (not recorded which). The receptors derive from a male donor with ankylosing spondylitis.

This clonotype came up a few times. Here the CDR3 reads CSAAQGGHNEQFF. The CDR3 DNA follows: TGCAGTGCTGCCCAGGGAGGTCACAATGAGCAGTTCTTC. This chain connects TRBV20-1 to TRBJ2-1, with D perhaps matching TRBD2 (6 bases). Germline CDR1 reads DFQATT; CDR2 reads SNEGSKA (reference sequence). The CDR3 is 13 residues long. V gave up 5 bases and J gave up 5 bases, with 13 bases separating them.

The chain uses TRBV12-3 or TRBV12-4 and TRBJ2-3; 9 bases agree with TRBD1. The CDR3 sequence is 18 residues long. Unmatched junction bases numbered 10, after V lost 2 bases and J lost 1 base. CDR3 sequence (DNA): TGTGCCAGCAGTTTAAATACCCGAAGGACAGGGGGCACAGATACGCAGTATTTT. Protein: CASSLNTRRTGGTDTQYF.

The chain couples TRBV29-1 to TRBJ1-4; D gene unclear. The CDR3 length is 12 residues. CDR1 and CDR2 (germline): SQVTM, ANQGSEA. Trimming stripped 4 bases from V and 6 bases from J, with 9 bases between. The DNA of the CDR3 is TGCAGCGTTGTCAGGTCCGATGAAAAACTGTTTTTT. Translated, it gives CSVVRSDEKLFF.

This clonotype was counted a few times. The J gene is TRBJ2-3, the V gene TRBV7-2; no firm D call. Trimming took 3 bases from V and 10 from J, leaving 14 bases between them. The CDR3 loop spans 13 amino acids. Germline CDR1 SGHTA, CDR2 FQGNSA. Here the CDR3 DNA reads TGTGCCAGCAGCTTGGAGATGAGGCAAGCGCAGTATTTT. Translating it yields CASSLEMRQAQYF.

This clonotype was seen only a few times. The genes are TRBV9 and TRBJ1-3; the match to TRBD1 covers 8 bases. J gave up 4 bases and V 2 bases, and 11 bases lay outside the gene matches. Germline V lookup: CDR1 SGDLS, CDR2 YYNGEE. The CDR3 is 17 residues long. The CDR3: CASSVQRTTGVGNTIYF. DNA for the CDR3: TGTGCCAGCAGCGTCCAACGGACGACAGGGGTCGGAAACACCATATATTTT.

This clonotype turned up a few times. This rearrangement joins TRBV5-5 to TRBJ2-3, with 9 nucleotides matching TRBD1. Germline values: CDR1 SGHKS, CDR2 YYEKEE (reference sequence). Trimming removed 4 bases from V and 5 bases from J; junction bases left unmatched: 11. This CDR3 has 16 amino acids. The CDR3 spells CASSASGQGGLDTQYF. The DNA for the CDR3 is TGTGCCAGCAGCGCCTCGGGACAGGGAGGGTTAGATACGCAGTATTTT.

There are a few counts of this clonotype. The chain has TRBV20-1 and TRBJ2-7; 7 bases are a match to TRBD2. The CDR3 has 13 amino acids. Germline loops: CDR1 DFQATT, CDR2 SNEGSKA (reference sequence). The J segment lost 4 bases and the V segment lost 8 bases, leaving 11 bases of the junction unmatched. CDR3 loop: CSPLGGSGYEQYF. For the CDR3, the DNA is TGCAGTCCTCTAGGAGGTAGCGGGTACGAGCAGTACTTC.

The rearrangement uses TRBV18 and TRBJ2-6; no definite D call. Trimming left V 0 bases short and J 2 bases short, with 8 bases between. The germline V gene encodes CDR1 KGHSH and CDR2 LQKENI. This CDR3 spans 16 amino acids. This CDR3 is CASSPPTATGANVLTF. The CDR3 region has the DNA TGTGCCAGCTCACCACCGACTGCCACTGGGGCCAACGTCCTGACTTTC.

This clonotype has a handful of counts. The V gene is TRBV3-1, the J gene TRBJ2-7, with TRBD2 matching over 10 bases. From germline, CDR1 is LGHDT and CDR2 YNNKEL (reference sequence). V shed 1 base, J shed 5 bases, and the junction held 14 bases outside the gene matches. This CDR3 spans 18 amino acids. The CDR3 DNA follows: TGTGCCAGCAGCCAAGGACTAGCGGGCGCTAAATTCCAAGACGAGCAGTACTTC. Its translation is CASSQGLAGAKFQDEQYF.

This clonotype was recorded many times. The genes are TRBV12-3 or TRBV12-4 and TRBJ1-4; perhaps TRBD1 as D (6 bases). The CDR3 contains 13 residues. The ends were cut back, 4 bases at V and 5 bases at J, with 8 bases in the middle. The DNA of the CDR3 is TGTGCCAGCAGTTGGGGACAAAATGAAAAACTGTTTTTT. This sequence encodes CASSWGQNEKLFF.

This clonotype was picked up a small number of times. The V and J genes are TRBV20-1 and TRBJ2-7; the D is unclear. This CDR3 contains 13 residues. V shed 4 bases and J shed 3 bases, with 13 bases lying between them. Germline lookup yields CDR1 DFQATT and CDR2 SNEGSKA (reference sequence). CDR3 residues: CSAKGGSYYEQYF. CDR3 nucleotides: TGCAGTGCTAAGGGCGGCTCGTACTACGAGCAGTACTTC.

This chain uses TRBV4-3 with TRBJ2-7; tentatively, D is TRBD2 (6 bases). V lost 2 bases and J 4 bases, leaving 12 bases between the germline ends. This CDR3 is 14 amino acids long. Germline loops: CDR1 LGHNA, CDR2 YSLEER. Here the CDR3 reads CASSQIGGGYEQYF. For the CDR3, the DNA is TGCGCCAGCAGCCAAATCGGCGGAGGGTACGAGCAGTACTTC.

This sequence joins TRBV2 and TRBJ2-2; D is unresolved. This CDR3 region has 14 residues. Germline CDR1 is SNHLY and CDR2 is FYNNEI. V was trimmed by 5 bases and J by 4 bases, leaving 11 bases between them. CDR3 sequence reads: CASSTRTTTGELFF. CDR3 bases: TGTGCCAGCAGTACCAGAACAACCACCGGGGAGCTGTTTTTT.

This clonotype turned up a few times. The V call is TRBV5-1, the J call TRBJ2-5; 10 positions agree with TRBD2. V lost 4 bases to trimming and J lost 5 bases; unmatched junction nucleotides: 8. Germline CDR1 SGHRS, CDR2 YFSETQ. The CDR3 is 15 residues long. This chain's CDR3 is CASSTWTSGSETQYF. As DNA, the CDR3 is TGCGCCAGCAGCACCTGGACTAGCGGTTCGGAGACCCAGTACTTC.

This clonotype was observed a handful of times. This rearrangement joins TRBV3-1 to TRBJ2-2, with D perhaps TRBD1 (6 bases). The germline V and J ends were trimmed by 4 bases and 3 bases, with 15 bases remaining between them. CDR1 is LGHDT and CDR2 is YNNKEL in the germline V gene (reference sequence). This CDR3 contains 16 residues. CDR3: CASSLLVPGDTGELFF. CDR3 coding DNA: TGTGCCAGCAGCCTCTTGGTACCAGGGGACACCGGGGAGCTGTTTTTT. Variable domain in full (rest from reference TRBV3-1 and TRBJ2-2): DTAVSQTPKYLVTQMGNDKSIKCEQNLGHDTMYWYKQDSKKFLKIMFSYNNKELIINETVPNRFSPKSPDKAHLNLHINSLELGDSAVYFCASSLLVPGDTGELFFGEGSRLTVL.

The chain combines TRBV18 with TRBJ2-3; 13 nucleotides agree with TRBD2. Germline CDR1 reads KGHSH; CDR2 reads LQKENI. The trim removed 4 bases at V and 4 bases at J, leaving 5 bases unmatched. The CDR3 runs 16 residues. As DNA, the CDR3 is TGTGCCAGCTCACTCGGGACTAGCGGGACCGCAGATACGCAGTATTTT. This translates into CASSLGTSGTADTQYF.

This clonotype has a handful of counts. This chain uses TRBV29-1 with TRBJ2-1; maybe TRBD1 (5 bases). Per the germline V gene, CDR1 is SQVTM and CDR2 is ANQGSEA. CDR3 size: 22 residues. V was clipped by 3 bases and J by 0 bases, with 33 bases between them. CDR3 loop: CSVELDTLLEVVSARSYNEQFF. The CDR3, as DNA: TGCAGCGTTGAGCTGGACACCCTTCTTGAGGTAGTGTCGGCGCGCTCCTACAATGAGCAGTTCTTC.

This clonotype turned up a few times. The chain is built from TRBV11-2 and TRBJ1-5, with D unclear. Germline V gene lookup returns CDR1 SGHAT and CDR2 FQNNGV. V was trimmed by 1 base and J by 6 bases, leaving 7 bases between them. The CDR3 runs to 13 residues. CDR3 in DNA: TGTGCCAGCAGCTTAGTTCCCGGTCAGCCCCAGCATTTT. Amino acid sequence: CASSLVPGQPQHF.

This clonotype was observed a few times. The genes are TRBV9 and TRBJ1-4; tentative D call: TRBD1 (6 bases). Germline CDR1 SGDLS, CDR2 YYNGEE. The CDR3 spans 15 residues. The V and J ends lost 2 bases and 3 bases respectively, with 11 bases between them. DNA for the CDR3: TGTGCCAGCAGCGTCCGGGACAACGCTAATGAAAAACTGTTTTTT. Translating it yields CASSVRDNANEKLFF. Full variable domain (rest looked up from reference TRBV9 and TRBJ1-4): DSGVTQTPKHLITATGQRVTLRCSPRSGDLSVYWYQQSLDQGLQFLIQYYNGEERAKGNILERFSAQQFPDLHSELNLSSLELGDSALYFCASSVRDNANEKLFFGSGTQLSVL.

The sample holds a few counts of this clonotype. The V gene is TRBV2, the J gene TRBJ1-5; D is perhaps TRBD1 (5 bases). Germline values: CDR1 SNHLY, CDR2 FYNNEI. CDR3 length equals 14 residues. Trimming removed 8 bases at V and 0 bases at J, with 11 bases between. The DNA of the CDR3 is TGTGCCAGCGGGGCGGGTCGTAGCAATCAGCCCCAGCATTTT. Translating gives CASGAGRSNQPQHF. The complete variable domain, with remaining parts taken from reference TRBV2 and TRBJ1-5, reads EPEVTQTPSHQVTQMGQEVILRCVPISNHLYFYWYRQILGQKVEFLVSFYNNEISEKSEIFDDQFSVERPDGSNFTLKIRSTKLEDSAMYFCASGAGRSNQPQHFGDGTRLSIL.

This rearrangement joins TRBV29-1 to TRBJ2-1; perhaps TRBD2 as D (5 bases). The germline CDR1 and CDR2 sequences are SQVTM and ANQGSEA. The CDR3 is 11 amino acids. The CDR3 region is CSGGPDLGQFF. The CDR3 region has the DNA TGCTCCGGCGGGCCGGACTTAGGGCAGTTCTTC.

Ten or more counts support this clonotype. The chain employs TRBV6-5 and TRBJ2-2; no clear D gene. The CDR3 runs to 15 residues. V lost 0 bases to trimming and J lost 0 bases, with 5 bases between them. CDR1 is MNHEY, CDR2 SVGAGI, per germline. The chain's CDR3 is CASSYSLANTGELFF. CDR3 nucleotide sequence: TGTGCCAGCAGTTACTCCCTAGCGAACACCGGGGAGCTGTTTTTT.

The rearrangement joins TRBV18 to TRBJ2-1; D is unclear. Germline CDR1 reads KGHSH; CDR2 reads LQKENI. This CDR3 has 14 residues. V was trimmed by 1 base and J by 3 bases, leaving 7 bases between them. CDR3 sequence (DNA): TGTGCCAGCTCACCACAATTAAACTACAATGAGCAGTTCTTC. Encoded protein: CASSPQLNYNEQFF.

This clonotype was counted only a few times. The chain links TRBV20-1 to TRBJ1-1, with D unclear. The CDR3 sequence is 13 residues long. Germline V CDR1 and CDR2: DFQATT, SNEGSKA (reference sequence). Trimming shortened V by 5 bases and J by 1 base, and 11 bases separated the two germline ends. CDR3 sequence reads: CSAQLRRNTEAFF. The CDR3, as DNA: TGCAGTGCTCAACTCCGGAGGAACACTGAAGCTTTCTTT.

The CDR3 DNA reads as TGCGCCAGCAGCCCGAGGACAGGGGCCAATGAGCAGTTCTTC. It specifies CASSPRTGANEQFF. The V gene is TRBV5-1, the J gene TRBJ2-1; 9 nucleotides match TRBD1. V gave up 4 bases and J gave up 6 bases; unmatched junction bases: 5. The CDR3 length is 14 residues. CDR1 SGHRS and CDR2 YFSETQ come from the germline V gene.

This clonotype was counted between two and nine times. The chain joins TRBV5-1 to TRBJ2-7; 7 nucleotides match TRBD2. J lost 2 bases, V lost 1 base, and 12 bases had no gene match. The germline V gene encodes CDR1 SGHRS and CDR2 YFSETQ. This CDR3 has 17 amino acids. The CDR3 protein is CASSLRLAGVSPYEQYF. In DNA form, the CDR3 reads TGCGCCAGCAGCTTGAGGTTGGCGGGAGTGTCTCCCTACGAGCAGTACTTC.

This clonotype was recorded many times. The chain employs TRBV5-1 and TRBJ2-7; D is uncertain. In germline, CDR1 is SGHRS, CDR2 YFSETQ. The ends were cut back, 0 bases at V and 5 bases at J, with 6 bases in the middle. CDR3 length equals 12 residues. CDR3 loop: CASSLARNEQYF. CDR3 nucleotides: TGCGCCAGCAGCTTGGCCAGAAACGAGCAGTACTTC.